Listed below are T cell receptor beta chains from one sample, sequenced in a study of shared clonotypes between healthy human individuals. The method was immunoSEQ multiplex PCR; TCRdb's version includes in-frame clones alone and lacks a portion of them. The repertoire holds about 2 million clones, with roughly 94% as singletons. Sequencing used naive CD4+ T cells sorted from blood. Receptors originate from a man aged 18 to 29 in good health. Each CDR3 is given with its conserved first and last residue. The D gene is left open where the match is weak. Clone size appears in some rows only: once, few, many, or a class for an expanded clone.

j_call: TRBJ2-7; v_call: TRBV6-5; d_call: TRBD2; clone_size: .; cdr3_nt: TGTGCCAGCAGGCCGGGACTAGCGGCCTACGAGCAGTACTTC; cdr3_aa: CASRPGLAAYEQYF
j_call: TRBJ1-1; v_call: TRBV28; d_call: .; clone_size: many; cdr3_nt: TGTGCCAGCAGTTTATTTAGCCAACGCAACACTGAAGCTTTCTTT; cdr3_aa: CASSLFSQRNTEAFF
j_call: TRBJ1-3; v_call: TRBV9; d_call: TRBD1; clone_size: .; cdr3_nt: TGTGCCAGCAGCGCCCTGACAGGGTTGGGAAACACCATATATTTT; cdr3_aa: CASSALTGLGNTIYF
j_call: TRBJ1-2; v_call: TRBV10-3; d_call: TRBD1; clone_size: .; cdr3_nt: TGTGCCATCAGCTTAGGACAGGTCTATGGCTACACCTTC; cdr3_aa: CAISLGQVYGYTF
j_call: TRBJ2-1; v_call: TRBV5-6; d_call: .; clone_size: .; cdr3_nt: TGTGCCAGCAGCTTGGGAAACTCCTACAATGAGCAGTTCTTC; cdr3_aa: CASSLGNSYNEQFF
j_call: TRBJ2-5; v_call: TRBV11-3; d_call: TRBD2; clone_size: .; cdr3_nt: TGTGCCAGCAGCCAAAGCGGGGCTCCCCAAGAGACCCAGTACTTC; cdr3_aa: CASSQSGAPQETQYF
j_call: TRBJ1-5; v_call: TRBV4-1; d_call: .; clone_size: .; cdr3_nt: TGCGCCAGCAGCCAAGCATCCCTAGCCTACCCCTCGCCCCAGCATTTT; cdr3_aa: CASSQASLAYPSPQHF
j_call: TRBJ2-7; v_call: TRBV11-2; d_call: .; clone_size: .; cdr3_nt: TGTGCCAGCAGCTCGCCAAGGACTTTAACCTACGAGCAGTACTTC; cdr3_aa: CASSSPRTLTYEQYF
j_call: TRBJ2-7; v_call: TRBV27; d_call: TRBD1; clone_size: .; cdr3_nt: TGTGCCAGCAGTATCGAGAGACAGGGATACTACGAGCAGTACTTC; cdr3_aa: CASSIERQGYYEQYF
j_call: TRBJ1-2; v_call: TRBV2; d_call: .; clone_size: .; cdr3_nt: TGTGCCAGCAGGGTTGCTGGCTACACCTTC; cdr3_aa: CASRVAGYTF
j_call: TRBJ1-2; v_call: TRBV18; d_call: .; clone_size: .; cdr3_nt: TGTGCCAGCTCCCAAAGGACAGACTATGGCTACACCTTC; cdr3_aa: CASSQRTDYGYTF
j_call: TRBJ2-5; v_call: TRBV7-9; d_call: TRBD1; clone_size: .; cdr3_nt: TGTGCCAGCAGCACCTTACCGGGACAGGGGCAAGAGACCCAGTACTTC; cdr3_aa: CASSTLPGQGQETQYF
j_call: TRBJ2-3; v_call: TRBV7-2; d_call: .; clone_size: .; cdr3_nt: TGTGCCAGCAGCCTAGGAAGCACAGATACGCAGTATTTT; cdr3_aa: CASSLGSTDTQYF
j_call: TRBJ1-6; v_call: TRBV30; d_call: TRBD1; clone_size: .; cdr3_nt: TGTGCCTGGAGTCCGGGACAGGCGAATTCACCCCTCCACTTT; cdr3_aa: CAWSPGQANSPLHF
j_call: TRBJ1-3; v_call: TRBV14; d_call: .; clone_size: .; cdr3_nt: TGTGCCAGCAGCCGAGACAGGATCGGAAACACCATATATTTT; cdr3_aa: CASSRDRIGNTIYF
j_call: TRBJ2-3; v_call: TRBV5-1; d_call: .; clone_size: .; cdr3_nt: TGCGCCAGCAGCTTGACATCCCCTAGCAGGCCTACAGATACGCAGTATTTT; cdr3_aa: CASSLTSPSRPTDTQYF
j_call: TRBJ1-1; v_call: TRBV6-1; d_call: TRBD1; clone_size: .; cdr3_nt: TGTGCCAGCAGGGGCAGGGGGGTGAACACTGAAGCTTTCTTT; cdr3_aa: CASRGRGVNTEAFF
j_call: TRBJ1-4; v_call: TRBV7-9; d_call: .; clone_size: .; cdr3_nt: TGTGCCAGCAGCTTAGCAGGACCGATTGCAACTAATGAAAAACTGTTTTTT; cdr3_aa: CASSLAGPIATNEKLFF
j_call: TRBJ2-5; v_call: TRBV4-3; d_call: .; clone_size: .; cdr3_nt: TGCGCCAGCAGCCAAGAAAGGAGGGGATTCGGAGGAGAGACCCAGTACTTC; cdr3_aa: CASSQERRGFGGETQYF
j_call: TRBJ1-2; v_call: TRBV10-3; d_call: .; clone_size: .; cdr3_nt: TGTGCCATCGGAGGGACGGCTAACTATGGCTACACCTTC; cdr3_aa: CAIGGTANYGYTF
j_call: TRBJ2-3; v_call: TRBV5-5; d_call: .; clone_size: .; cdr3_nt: TGTGCCAGCAGCGGAACGGGAGTCAGCACAGATACGCAGTATTTT; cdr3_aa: CASSGTGVSTDTQYF
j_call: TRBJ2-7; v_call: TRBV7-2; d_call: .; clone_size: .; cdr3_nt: TGTGCCAGCAGCTTAGCCGCAGGACCCGCCGAGCAGTACTTC; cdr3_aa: CASSLAAGPAEQYF
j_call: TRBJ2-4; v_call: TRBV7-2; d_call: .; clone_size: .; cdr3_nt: TGTGCCAGCAGCTTCTCTCTTCTGGCCAAAAACATTCAGTACTTC; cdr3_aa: CASSFSLLAKNIQYF
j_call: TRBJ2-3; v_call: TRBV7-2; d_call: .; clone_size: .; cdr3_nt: TGTGCCAGCAGCTTAGCGGAGGGAGTAGGAACAGATACGCAGTATTTT; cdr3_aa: CASSLAEGVGTDTQYF
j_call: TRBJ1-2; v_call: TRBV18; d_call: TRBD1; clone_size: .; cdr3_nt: TGTGCCAGCTCACCACCAGGACAGGTTGGGGGCGCCGGAGGCTACACCTTC; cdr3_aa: CASSPPGQVGGAGGYTF
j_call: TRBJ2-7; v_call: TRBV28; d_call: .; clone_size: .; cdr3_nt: TGTGCCAGCATCCCAGGGACGGCCAGCTCCTACGAGCAGTACTTC; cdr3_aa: CASIPGTASSYEQYF
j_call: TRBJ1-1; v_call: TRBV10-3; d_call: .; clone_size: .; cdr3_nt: TGTGCCATCAGTGGGACAACTAACACTGAAGCTTTCTTT; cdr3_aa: CAISGTTNTEAFF
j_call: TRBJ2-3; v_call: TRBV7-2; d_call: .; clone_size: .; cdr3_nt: TGTGCCAGCAGATCTAGGGGGGGCACAGATACGCAGTATTTT; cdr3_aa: CASRSRGGTDTQYF
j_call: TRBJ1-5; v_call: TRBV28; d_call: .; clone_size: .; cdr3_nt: TGTGCCAGCAGTTTATCCTTATATAGGTCGGAAGGGTTTATAGATCAGCCCCAGCATTTT; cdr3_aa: CASSLSLYRSEGFIDQPQHF
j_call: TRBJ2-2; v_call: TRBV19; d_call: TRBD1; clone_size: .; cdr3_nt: TGTGCCAGTATGCTAGACAGGGGAACTGCCGGGGAGCTGTTTTTT; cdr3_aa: CASMLDRGTAGELFF
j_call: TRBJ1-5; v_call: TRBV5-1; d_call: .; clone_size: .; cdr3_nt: TGCGCCAGCAGCCCGGGGGGAAGCAATCAGCCCCAGCATTTT; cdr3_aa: CASSPGGSNQPQHF
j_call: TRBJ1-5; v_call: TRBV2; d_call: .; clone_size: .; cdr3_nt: TGTGCCAGCAGCCGGGCAGGGGAAGATCAGCCCCAGCATTTT; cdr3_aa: CASSRAGEDQPQHF
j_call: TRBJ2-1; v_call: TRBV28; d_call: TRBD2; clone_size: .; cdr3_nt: TGTGCCAGCAAGGGGACTAGCAATGAGCAGTTCTTC; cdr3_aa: CASKGTSNEQFF
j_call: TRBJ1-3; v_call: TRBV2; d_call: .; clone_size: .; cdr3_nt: TGTGCCAGCAGTGAAGGGTTCTCGAGCTCTGGAAACACCATATATTTT; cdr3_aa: CASSEGFSSSGNTIYF
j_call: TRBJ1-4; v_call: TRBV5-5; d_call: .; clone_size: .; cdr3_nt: TGTGCCAGCAGCTCACTGGGCCAGGGTATCGATGAAAAACTGTTTTTT; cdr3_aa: CASSSLGQGIDEKLFF
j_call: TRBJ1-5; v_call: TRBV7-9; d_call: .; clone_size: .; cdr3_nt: TGTGCCAGCAGCTTAGGTATAAGCAATCAGCCCCAGCATTTT; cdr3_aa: CASSLGISNQPQHF
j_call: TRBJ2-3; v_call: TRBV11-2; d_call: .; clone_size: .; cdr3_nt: TGTGCCAGCAGCTTAGGGCCCTCGCGACTCTTCACAGATACGCAGTATTTT; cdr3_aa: CASSLGPSRLFTDTQYF
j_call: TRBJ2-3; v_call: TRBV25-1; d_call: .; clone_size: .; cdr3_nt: TGTGCCAGCAGCTTGACAGATACGCAGTATTTT; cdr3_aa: CASSLTDTQYF
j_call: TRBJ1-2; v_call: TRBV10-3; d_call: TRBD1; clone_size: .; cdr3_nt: TGTGCCATCAGTGAGTCAGGGTCAGGGGGCGAGTTTGGCTACACCTTC; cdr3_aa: CAISESGSGGEFGYTF
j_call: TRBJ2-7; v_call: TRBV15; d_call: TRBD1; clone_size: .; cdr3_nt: TGTGCCACCAGCAGAGGTCGACAGGGCTACGAGCAGTACTTC; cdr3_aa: CATSRGRQGYEQYF
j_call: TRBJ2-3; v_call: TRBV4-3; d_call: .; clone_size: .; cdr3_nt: TGCGCCAGCAGCCAAGCGCAGGTTATCGGTACGCAGTATTTT; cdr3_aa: CASSQAQVIGTQYF
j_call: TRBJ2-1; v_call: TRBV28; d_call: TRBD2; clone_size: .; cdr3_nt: TGTGCCAGCAGCGGTTCGGGGACTAGGGGGTACAATGAGCAGTTCTTC; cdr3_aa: CASSGSGTRGYNEQFF